This T cell receptor beta chain was captured by sequencing in a study of T cell responses to AZD1222 COVID-19 vaccine. Study-wide results and caveats: Breadth and depth of Spike-specific TCRs rose after two AZD1222 doses. Repertoire sampling was restricted to post-peak T cell response timepoints.

Regarding this clone: The antigen remains unidentified.

Clones were read by immunoSEQ multiplex PCR, and TCRdb kept only the in-frame ones, dropping some. The sample contains approximately 110,000 clones, about 85% of which appear only once. Germline V gives CDR1 LNHNV, CDR2 YYDKDF (reference sequence). This CDR3 region has 15 residues. V was cut by 3 bases and J by 0 bases, with 9 bases left in between. The receptor was isolated from an adult in good health. V is TRBV15 and J is TRBJ1-5; TRBD1 might be the D (5 bases). Here the sequenced sample was peripheral blood, taken on day 0 of AZD1222 vaccination. CDR3 in amino acids: CATSSGTVSNQPQHF. The CDR3 nucleotides are TGTGCCACCAGCAGCGGGACGGTTAGCAATCAGCCCCAGCATTTT.